What follows describes a single TCR beta chain. The source of the sample is a study of type 1 and type 2 diabetes patients. The CDR3 spans 14 residues. V shed 5 bases and J shed 8 bases, with 13 bases lying between them. The germline gives CDR1 LNHDA, CDR2 SQIVND (reference sequence). Genomic DNA was the PCR template. Amplification of the beta chain CDR3 used 30 forward and 13 reverse multiplex primers. TCRdb redid the calling of the multiplex PCR reads with MiXCR, one entry per CDR3 protein. Among a few hundred thousand distinct CDR3 sequences, around 47% were seen once, and the ten largest hold roughly an eighth.

This receptor was obtained from a man aged 18-30 years with type 2 diabetes. This chain uses TRBV19 with TRBJ1-6, with D perhaps matching TRBD1 (5 bases). Source material: peripheral blood mononuclear cells (PBMCs). CDR3 loop: CASSWDGPDSPLHF. The CDR3, as DNA: TGTGCCAGTAGTTGGGACGGTCCGGATTCACCCCTCCACTTT.